This T cell receptor beta chain was obtained from a study of blood T cell repertoires in COVID-19 (TCRdb year 2020). Concerning the study at large: Samples from collaborators originated in the United States, Italy and Spain and spanned both the acute and convalescent phases of COVID-19. Samples were obtained from the ongoing ImmuneRACE study (first 160 participants) and from about 1,300 subjects provided by 6 global collaborators. The material from the prospective study consisted of cDNA or gDNA derived from T cells, B-cell-depleted T cells, or PBMCs. Where available, HLA class I and class II types were obtained from metadata supplied by the sample provider rather than from assay-based typing. The dataset comprised deeply sampled blood TCRbeta repertoires from subjects exposed to, actively infected with, or recovered from COVID-19. Nearly every sample came with metadata listing a de-identified subject ID, COVID-19 status, age in years and sex. The repertoires were made available in a free public database intended to serve as a resource for research on the immune response to SARS-CoV-2.

The immunoSEQ Assay, a bias-controlled multiplex PCR, was used to amplify TCRbeta CDR3 regions from genomic DNA. Regarding the original processing steps: Within the assay, amplification of reference gene primers was used to estimate how many nucleated cells each sample contained. To quantify the absolute abundance of each unique TCRbeta CDR3 rearrangement, sequence reads were collapsed and filtered. Productive Simpson clonality was computed per sample as the square root of Simpson's diversity index over productive rearrangements. TCRdb took this table from immuneACCESS and kept in-frame rearrangements with V and J called. Such tables lack part of the clones; where checked against another copy, unresolved V genes explain under half of the gap, and the rest is unexplained. V and J calls and clone size are copied from that table; D and trimming were computed from the DNA. For this sample the table gives hundreds of thousands of clones, of which 80% to 90% were detected only once. Around 0.7% of the sample is held by the ten biggest clonotypes.

Collaborating institutions collected whole blood in K2EDTA tubes following their own protocols. For TCRbeta analysis, collaborators shipped samples in one of three forms: frozen whole blood, isolated PBMCs, or DNA extracted from either of those sample types. With respect to this clone: It lacks a known antigen. It has no much larger one-base neighbor in the sample; base qualities were not kept.

At the junction V is shortened by 6 bases and J by 5 bases, with 20 bases in between. Reading the germline V gene (reference sequence) gives CDR1 MNHEY and CDR2 SMNVEV. Including cysteine and phenylalanine, the CDR3 has 15 amino acids. The read is trimmed to its CDR3 DNA, 45 bases read in frame from base 1. The investigation overall reported the following: Clinical and demographic metadata were provided uncurated, with the amount varying by source and participant.

The specimen sequenced was peripheral blood. This TCR came from a man aged 35-49 years with acute or convalescent COVID-19. Rearrangement joined TRBV27 to TRBJ2-7, with a tentative D gene TRBD1 over 6 matching bases. CDR3 region: CASSRVGQGLHEQYF. The DNA reads TGTGCCAGCAGCCGGGTGGGCCAGGGGCTCCACGAGCAGTACTTC.